Listed here are 8 T cell receptor beta chains from one sample, sequenced in a study of T cell changes during pregnancy in multiple sclerosis. Generated by immunoSEQ multiplex PCR, the TCRdb table keeps only in-frame clones and is missing some. The sample contains 55,000 to 95,000 clones, around 90% of which appear only once. Source: peripheral blood, taken in the second trimester of pregnancy. These receptors were collected from a female donor in good health, enrolled as a control in a pregnancy study.

The V and J genes are TRBV7-2 and TRBJ2-3; D is unclear. Trimming took off 8 bases at V and 1 base at J, with 10 bases between the two ends. Germline loops: CDR1 SGHTA, CDR2 FQGNSA. The CDR3 spans 13 residues. The CDR3 sequence: CASGASGTDTQYF. The CDR3 nucleotides read TGTGCCAGCGGAGCCTCCGGCACAGATACGCAGTATTTT. Looking up the rest from reference TRBV7-2 and TRBJ2-3 gives the full variable domain: GAGVSQSPSNKVTEKGKDVELRCDPISGHTALYWYRQSLGQGLEFLIYFQGNSAPDKSGLPSDRFSAERTGGSVSTLTIQRTQQEDSAVYLCASGASGTDTQYFGPGTRLTVL.

The chain is built from TRBV30 and TRBJ1-2, with TRBD1 matching 7 bases. The length of the CDR3 is 13 residues. V lost 3 bases, J lost 3 bases, and 4 bases stayed unmatched. Germline V lookup: CDR1 GTSNPN, CDR2 SVGIG (reference sequence). The CDR3 here is CAWRTGSYYGYTF. In DNA, the CDR3 is TGTGCCTGGAGGACAGGGAGTTACTATGGCTACACCTTC.

The V call is TRBV7-3, the J call TRBJ1-1; D is perhaps TRBD1 (5 bases). In germline, CDR1 is SGHTA, CDR2 FQGTGA. V was cut by 5 bases and J by 4 bases, with 11 bases left in between. There are 13 residues in the CDR3. This chain's CDR3 is CASSPLGGTEAFF. CDR3 nucleotides: TGTGCCAGCAGCCCCCTGGGGGGCACTGAAGCTTTCTTT.

The rearrangement joins TRBV28 to TRBJ1-3; D is undetermined. The CDR3 is 14 residues long. The germline gives CDR1 MDHEN, CDR2 SYDVKM. Trimming stripped 5 bases from V and 4 bases from J, with 12 bases between. The CDR3 protein is CASSPSGLGNTIYF. DNA for the CDR3: TGTGCCAGCAGTCCCTCGGGATTAGGAAACACCATATATTTT. Complete variable domain (other parts from reference TRBV28 and TRBJ1-3): DVKVTQSSRYLVKRTGEKVFLECVQDMDHENMFWYRQDPGLGLRLIYFSYDVKMKEKGDIPEGYSVSREKKERFSLILESASTNQTSMYLCASSPSGLGNTIYFGEGSWLTVV.

The chain joins TRBV6-5 to TRBJ1-1, with D tentatively TRBD1 (5 bases). This CDR3 has 15 residues. V was trimmed by 6 bases and J by 4 bases, leaving 18 bases between them. Germline lookup yields CDR1 MNHEY and CDR2 SVGAGI. The CDR3 coding sequence is TGTGCCAGCAGCCTCCACCTTGGGCAGGGCACTGAAGCTTTCTTT. It yields the protein CASSLHLGQGTEAFF.

The chain is built from TRBV12-1 and TRBJ2-4; the table's D call TRBD1 went unverified against the DNA. TRBV12-1 is shown as a pseudogene. The CDR3 extends over 19 amino acids. CDR3 loop: CASSFSRDRSCLAKNIQYF. DNA of the CDR3: TGTGCCAGCAGTTTTTCCCGGGACAGGTCCTGTTTAGCCAAAAACATTCAGTACTTC.

This clone was recorded only once. The rearrangement joins TRBV7-8 to TRBJ2-7; maybe TRBD2 (5 bases). Germline CDR1 and CDR2: SGHVS and FQNEAQ. The V and J ends lost 2 bases and 6 bases respectively, with 11 bases between them. CDR3 length equals 13 residues. The CDR3 DNA is TGTGCCAGCAGCTTAACCCCGGGGTCCGAGCAGTACTTC. This codes for CASSLTPGSEQYF.

J is TRBJ1-4 and V is TRBV4-2; TRBD1 aligns across 7 bases. Germline V lookup: CDR1 LGHNA, CDR2 YNFKEQ. V shed 1 base and J 5 bases; nucleotides not matched to a gene: 7. The CDR3 consists of 16 residues. The CDR3 region is CASSQAQGGSNEKLFF. In nucleotides, the CDR3 is TGTGCCAGCAGCCAAGCCCAGGGGGGATCAAATGAAAAACTGTTTTTT.